The 26 T cell receptor beta chains in this list originate from one sample, sequenced in a study of spatial heterogeneity in lung cancer. Overall study results and limits: Mutation counts in tumors were tracked by counts of expanded intratumoral alpha and beta TCRs.

As to time point: sample taken at primary tumor resection. These receptors' targets are unknown. TCRdb analysed the 5' RACE reads with MiXCR anew, one entry per CDR3 protein. The sample records roughly 10,000 distinct CDR3 sequences, around 8.3% being singletons. Sequencing was performed on lung tumor tissue, taken at surgery. The source is a female donor with early-stage non-small cell lung cancer.

At least ten counts were recorded for this clonotype. Found in a library prepared for alpha chains, this beta chain is an off-target read, and its abundance has little meaning. The rearrangement links TRBV4-3 to TRBJ2-3; TRBD1 matches 9 bases. The germline V gene has CDR1 LGHNA and CDR2 YSLEER. This CDR3 comprises 16 residues. V lost 0 bases to trimming and J lost 4 bases; unmatched junction nucleotides: 5. The CDR3 reads CASSQEGQGGADTQYF. The CDR3 DNA is TGCGCCAGCAGCCAAGAGGGACAGGGAGGAGCAGATACGCAGTATTTT.

This clonotype is judged medium-sized. This beta chain came through as a stray read in a library set up for alpha chains, and its size says little. The V call is TRBV12-3 or TRBV12-4, the J call TRBJ2-5, with 8 bases lining up with TRBD2. The CDR3 runs 15 residues. Trimming removed 5 bases from V and 0 bases from J; junction bases left unmatched: 5. The CDR3 spells CASSPTAGDQETQYF. The CDR3 DNA sequence: TGTGCCAGCAGTCCCACAGCGGGGGACCAAGAGACCCAGTACTTC.

This clonotype is medium-sized (0.01 to 0.1%) by share. Found in a library prepared for alpha chains, this beta chain is an off-target read, and its abundance has little meaning. The chain links TRBV5-1 to TRBJ2-2; possibly TRBD1 for D (7 bases). The V gene lost 4 bases and the J gene lost 7 bases, with 14 bases spanning the gap. Germline V gives CDR1 SGHRS, CDR2 YFSETQ. The CDR3 is made up of 14 amino acids. The CDR3 protein is CASSAGTAGGELFF. For the CDR3, the DNA is TGCGCCAGCAGCGCAGGGACAGCGGGCGGGGAGCTGTTTTTT. Complete variable domain (other parts from reference TRBV5-1 and TRBJ2-2): KAGVTQTPRYLIKTRGQQVTLSCSPISGHRSVSWYQQTPGQGLQFLFEYFSETQRNKGNFPGRFSGRQFSNSRSEMNVSTLELGDSALYLCASSAGTAGGELFFGEGSRLTVL.

This clonotype was recorded many times. This beta chain was picked up by a library intended for alpha chains and is off target, so its count carries little meaning. The chain links TRBV7-9 to TRBJ2-1; 9 positions match TRBD1. CDR1 is SEHNR and CDR2 is FQNEAQ in the germline V gene (reference sequence). The CDR3 runs to 16 residues. With 1 base clipped from V and 6 bases from J, the junction kept 7 bases outside the gene matches. Written as DNA, the CDR3 is TGTGCCAGCAGCTTAGGGTGGGGACAGGGCGCCAATGAGCAGTTCTTC. Encoded protein: CASSLGWGQGANEQFF.

The sample holds a few counts of this clonotype. This beta chain slipped into a library made for alpha chains as a stray read, so its size is not meaningful. The V call is TRBV30, the J call TRBJ1-2; D remains unclear. From germline, CDR1 is GTSNPN and CDR2 SVGIG (reference sequence). V lost 3 bases and J lost 6, with 8 bases in between. The CDR3 is 11 residues long. CDR3 bases: TGTGCCTGGAGCCGATCGGATGGCTACACCTTC. As protein: CAWSRSDGYTF.

As to this clonotype: For a library built for alpha chains, this beta chain is a stray read; little rests on its size. The chain uses TRBV4-2 and TRBJ2-2, with 8 positions matching TRBD2. J lost 0 bases, V lost 4 bases, and 7 bases had no gene match. The CDR3 loop spans 17 amino acids. The V gene's germline CDR1 is LGHNA and CDR2 YNFKEQ. Written as DNA, the CDR3 is TGTGCCAGCAGCCGTGCGGGGGGACTAGCGAACACCGGGGAGCTGTTTTTT. Translated, it gives CASSRAGGLANTGELFF.

About this clonotype itself: Because this beta chain is a stray read in a library intended to capture alpha chains, its abundance should not be given much weight. The chain uses TRBV9 and TRBJ2-3; TRBD1 matches 8 bases. CDR3 size: 18 residues. Unmatched junction bases numbered 15, after V lost 0 bases and J lost 6 bases. CDR1 and CDR2 (germline): SGDLS, YYNGEE. In DNA form, the CDR3 reads TGTGCCAGCAGCGTAGGTCAGGGGGCGAGGCTCAGAGGGGATACGCAGTATTTT. Translation gives CASSVGQGARLRGDTQYF.

Of note for this clonotype: The library was built for alpha chains, so this beta chain is an off-target read and its size means little. The chain joins TRBV6-1 to TRBJ1-1; possibly TRBD1 for D (5 bases). CDR1 is MNHNS, CDR2 SASEGT, per germline. There are 16 residues in the CDR3. V lost 5 bases to trimming and J lost 0 bases, with 16 bases between them. This CDR3 is CASSTYPGFMNTEAFF. The CDR3 DNA sequence: TGTGCCAGCAGTACATACCCAGGGTTTATGAACACTGAAGCTTTCTTT.

Concerning this clonotype itself: Because this beta chain is a stray read in a library intended to capture alpha chains, its abundance should not be given much weight. V usage is TRBV11-1 and J usage is TRBJ2-5, with 10 positions matching TRBD2. With V trimmed by 4 bases and J by 3 bases, 8 bases remained unmatched. The CDR3 has 16 amino acids. CDR1 is SGHAT and CDR2 is FQDESV in the germline V gene (reference sequence). CDR3 region: CASSSQSLAGEETQYF. CDR3 DNA: TGTGCCAGCAGCTCCCAGAGTCTAGCGGGGGAAGAGACCCAGTACTTC. The full variable domain, completed using reference TRBV11-1 and TRBJ2-5, is EAEVAQSPRYKITEKSQAVAFWCDPISGHATLYWYRQILGQGPELLVQFQDESVVDDSQLPKDRFSAERLKGVDSTLKIQPAELGDSAMYLCASSSQSLAGEETQYFGPGTRLLVL.

Relative to its sample, this clonotype is medium-sized. Within a library made for alpha chains, this beta chain is off target, and its count is uninformative. The genes are TRBV5-1 and TRBJ1-6, with D tentatively TRBD1 (5 bases). Germline V CDR1 and CDR2: SGHRS, YFSETQ. The CDR3 length is 17 residues. Trimming removed 0 bases from V and 10 bases from J, with 20 bases in between. The CDR3 sequence: CASSLEGTRQGGSPLHF. In DNA form, the CDR3 reads TGCGCCAGCAGCTTGGAGGGTACCCGGCAGGGTGGATCACCCCTCCACTTT.

This clonotype appeared a few times. Found in a library prepared for alpha chains, this beta chain is an off-target read, and its abundance has little meaning. The rearrangement joins TRBV18 to TRBJ1-5; 7 nucleotides align to TRBD1. The CDR3 loop spans 14 amino acids. In germline, CDR1 is KGHSH, CDR2 LQKENI. V shed 5 bases and J 7 bases; nucleotides not matched to a gene: 8. In DNA, the CDR3 is TGTGCCAGCTCAAGAACAGGGGCTCGGCAGCCCCAGCATTTT. It yields the protein CASSRTGARQPQHF.

This clonotype was seen repeatedly, ten times or more. A library made for alpha chains picked up this beta chain off target, so its size means little. This chain links TRBV12-3 or TRBV12-4 with TRBJ1-3; D unclear. V was pared by 3 bases and J by 0 bases, with 12 bases between. This CDR3 has 16 amino acids. The CDR3 loop is CASSFDASNSGNTIYF. The CDR3 nucleotides are TGTGCCAGCAGTTTTGACGCCTCAAACTCTGGAAACACCATATATTTT.

Judged by abundance, this clonotype is medium-sized (0.01 to 0.1%). The size of this beta chain means little, since it is a stray read in a library made for alpha chains. The genes are TRBV12-3 or TRBV12-4 and TRBJ1-2; D might be TRBD1 (5 bases). The CDR3 has 15 residues. V dropped 2 bases and J dropped 1 base, with 11 bases sitting between them. The CDR3 reads CASSLSQGVNYGYTF. The CDR3 coding sequence is TGTGCCAGCAGTTTATCTCAGGGTGTTAACTATGGCTACACCTTC.

Ten or more counts support this clonotype. This beta chain lies outside the target of a library built for alpha chains; its clone size means little. V gene TRBV7-6 combines with J gene TRBJ1-1; D uncertain. Trimming stripped 3 bases from V and 3 bases from J, with 8 bases between. This CDR3 is built from 13 residues. The germline CDR1 and CDR2 sequences are SGHVS and FNYEAQ. In nucleotides, the CDR3 is TGTGCCAGCAGCTTCGGGAAATACACTGAAGCTTTCTTT. This gives the protein CASSFGKYTEAFF.

This clonotype was counted at least ten times. A library prepared for alpha chains yielded this beta chain as an off-target read; its size is of little meaning. The V call is TRBV11-2, the J call TRBJ2-7; D unclear. Looked up from germline, CDR1 is SGHAT and CDR2 is FQNNGV. The ends were cut back, 0 bases at V and 4 bases at J, with 1 base in the middle. The CDR3 is 11 amino acids. The CDR3 coding sequence is TGTGCCAGCAGCTTAGATTACGAGCAGTACTTC. Its protein is CASSLDYEQYF. Full variable domain (remainder filled in from reference TRBV11-2 and TRBJ2-7): EAGVAQSPRYKIIEKRQSVAFWCNPISGHATLYWYQQILGQGPKLLIQFQNNGVVDDSQLPKDRFSAERLKGVDSTLKIQPAKLEDSAVYLCASSLDYEQYFGPGTRLTVT.

In this sample, this clonotype turned up many times. The library was prepared for alpha chains; this beta chain is a stray read, so its frequency means little. The chain joins TRBV10-3 to TRBJ2-4, with 9 bases lining up with TRBD2. Germline V gene data show CDR1 as ENHRY and CDR2 as SYGVKD. Germline trimming cut 0 bases from V and 0 bases from J; bases unmatched to any gene: 6. The CDR3 is made up of 18 amino acids. CDR3: CAISESLAGRLAKNIQYF. Here the CDR3 DNA reads TGTGCCATCAGTGAGTCGCTAGCGGGGCGACTAGCCAAAAACATTCAGTACTTC.

This clonotype was seen more than once but under ten times. Within a library made for alpha chains, this beta chain is off target, and its count is uninformative. This chain joins TRBV4-3 and TRBJ2-2; 8 bases align to TRBD2. Per germline, CDR1 LGHNA and CDR2 YSLEER. The CDR3 has 16 residues. V dropped 4 bases and J dropped 6; count of bases not matched to a gene: 10. In DNA, the CDR3 is TGCGCCAGCAGCCCCTCCCCGGCGGGGGGCTCCGGGGAGCTGTTTTTT. Translated, it gives CASSPSPAGGSGELFF.

This clonotype rates as medium-sized. The library was built for alpha chains, so this beta chain is an off-target read and its size means little. This chain joins TRBV3-1 and TRBJ2-3; maybe TRBD2 (6 bases). Germline V CDR1 and CDR2: LGHDT, YNNKEL (reference sequence). This CDR3 spans 13 amino acids. V lost 5 bases to trimming and J lost 10 bases, with 16 bases between them. The CDR3 nucleotides are TGTGCCAGCAGCGGAAGTGGGGGGACGGCGCAGTATTTT. This codes for CASSGSGGTAQYF.

Regarding this clonotype: This beta chain represents an off-target read in a library built for alpha chains; its size is of limited meaning. V usage is TRBV28 and J usage is TRBJ1-1, with D perhaps TRBD1 (6 bases). Looked up from germline, CDR1 is MDHEN and CDR2 is SYDVKM. V was trimmed by 6 bases and J by 2 bases, leaving 16 bases between them. This CDR3 has 15 amino acids. The CDR3 sequence is CASRTTGNSNTEAFF. CDR3 DNA: TGTGCCAGCAGGACCACAGGGAATTCAAACACTGAAGCTTTCTTT.

Many counts were recorded for this clonotype. Little can be read into the size of this beta chain, an off-target read in a library designed for alpha chains. Written as DNA, the CDR3 is TGCAGTGCTAGAGTGCCCTCCGATACGCAGTATTTT. This sequence encodes CSARVPSDTQYF. The chain recombines TRBV20-1 with TRBJ2-3; D unclear. The CDR3 covers 12 residues. Germline CDR1 reads DFQATT; CDR2 reads SNEGSKA (reference sequence). V dropped 1 base and J dropped 6 bases, with 8 bases sitting between them.

This clonotype was recorded many times. This beta chain is a stray read from a library made for alpha chains; its abundance is not meaningful. The chain combines TRBV6-5 with TRBJ2-1; D perhaps matches TRBD1 (5 bases). In germline, CDR1 is MNHEY, CDR2 SVGAGI. CDR3 length: 14 amino acids. V lost 2 bases and J 6 bases, leaving 11 bases between the germline ends. CDR3 nucleotide sequence: TGTGCCAGCAGTTACCCAGGGTCGGGCAATGAGCAGTTCTTC. Translating it yields CASSYPGSGNEQFF.

This clonotype was recorded at least ten times. Because the library targeted alpha chains, this beta chain is an off-target read whose size means little. The CDR3 nucleotides read TGCAGCGTCGCCGGCGGGACAGGGGACTACGAGCAGTACTTC. It encodes CSVAGGTGDYEQYF. The J gene is TRBJ2-7, the V gene TRBV29-1, with 10 bases that match TRBD1. CDR1 SQVTM and CDR2 ANQGSEA come from the germline V gene. The V and J ends lost 6 bases and 3 bases, in that order; junction bases with no gene match: 8. The CDR3 totals 14 residues.

Remarks on this clonotype: In a library made to pick up alpha chains, this beta chain is a stray read with a size that means little. The V and J genes are TRBV15 and TRBJ2-7; 7 bases match TRBD1. CDR3 size: 14 residues. Per germline, CDR1 LNHNV and CDR2 YYDKDF (reference sequence). The V gene end was trimmed by 0 bases and the J gene end by 7 bases; junction bases not matched to a gene: 6. Here the CDR3 reads CATSRDRGLAEQYF. As DNA, the CDR3 is TGTGCCACCAGCAGAGATAGGGGGCTGGCGGAGCAGTACTTC. Combining the CDR3 with reference TRBV15 and TRBJ2-7 gives the whole variable domain DAMVIQNPRYQVTQFGKPVTLSCSQTLNHNVMYWYQQKSSQAPKLLFHYYDKDFNNEADTPDNFQSRRPNTSFCFLDIRSPGLGDTAMYLCATSRDRGLAEQYFGPGTRLTVT.

Worth noting for this clonotype: This beta chain is an off-target read within a library intended for alpha chains, so its frequency means little. The chain carries TRBV20-1 and TRBJ1-4; D call uncertain. The CDR3 consists of 17 residues. With 4 bases removed from V and 2 bases from J, the gap between germline ends came to 20 bases. Germline CDR1 and CDR2: DFQATT and SNEGSKA (reference sequence). CDR3 bases: TGCAGTGCTACCCCCCGTTGGGCGAGGTTGACTAATGAAAAACTGTTTTTT. Its translation is CSATPRWARLTNEKLFF.

At least ten counts were recorded for this clonotype. The library was prepared for alpha chains; this beta chain is a stray read, so its frequency means little. This chain joins TRBV29-1 and TRBJ2-5, with D tentatively TRBD2 (7 bases). CDR1 is SQVTM, CDR2 ANQGSEA, per germline. The CDR3 consists of 13 residues. Trimming removed 2 bases from V and 8 bases from J, with 15 bases in between. CDR3 loop: CSVERGRGVTQYF. The CDR3 DNA sequence: TGCAGCGTTGAAAGGGGGAGGGGTGTAACCCAGTACTTC.

This clonotype has ten or more counts. This beta chain is a stray sequence in a library constructed for alpha chains; its clone size is not meaningful. The rearrangement links TRBV2 to TRBJ2-5; D is unclear. CDR3 length: 10 residues. CDR1 SNHLY and CDR2 FYNNEI come from the germline V gene. V lost 7 bases and J 5 bases, leaving 5 bases between the germline ends. The CDR3 bases are TGTGCCAGCATCGCGGAGACCCAGTACTTC. Protein sequence: CASIAETQYF.